A selection of T cell receptor beta chains follows, all from one sample in a study of blood T cell repertoires in COVID-19. The repertoire was sequenced with immunoSEQ multiplex PCR; TCRdb's copy has only in-frame clones and lacks some. The sample holds 100,000 to 150,000 clones; over 75% are singletons and the top ten take about 18%. Specimen: peripheral blood. The receptor set was obtained from a man aged 30 to 45 with COVID-19, enrolled during active disease. CDR3s include the opening cysteine and the closing phenylalanine or tryptophan. Fields, in order: J gene, clone size, V gene, D gene, CDR3 length, CDR3 protein, CDR3 DNA. A D gene is named only where the DNA matches it firmly. Not every row has a clone size; where given, it reads once, few, many or a size class.

J: TRBJ1-2
size: NA
V: TRBV28
D: NA
length: 17
CDR3: CASATGDSGVANYGYTF
DNA: TGTGCCAGCGCCACCGGGGACTCCGGAGTAGCTAACTATGGCTACACCTTC

J: TRBJ2-7
size: NA
V: TRBV27
D: NA
length: 13
CDR3: CASSFQGTYEQYF
DNA: TGTGCCAGCAGTTTCCAGGGGACCTACGAGCAGTACTTC

J: TRBJ2-5
size: few
V: TRBV3-1/TRBV3-2
D: TRBD2
length: 16
CDR3: CASSQTLAGGPGTQYF
DNA: TGTGCCAGCAGCCAAACTTTAGCGGGAGGGCCGGGGACCCAGTACTTC

J: TRBJ2-3
size: few
V: TRBV15
D: TRBD1
length: 15
CDR3: CATSSGTGGTDTQYF
DNA: TGTGCCACCAGCTCCGGGACAGGGGGCACAGATACGCAGTATTTT

J: TRBJ1-4
size: few
V: TRBV30
D: NA
length: 11
CDR3: CAWSVNGKLFF
DNA: TGTGCCTGGAGTGTAAACGGAAAACTGTTTTTT

J: TRBJ2-7
size: NA
V: TRBV5-5
D: TRBD1
length: 15
CDR3: CASSSGQGVDYEQYF
DNA: TGTGCCAGCAGCTCTGGACAGGGGGTGGATTACGAGCAGTACTTC

J: TRBJ2-3
size: once
V: TRBV5-1
D: NA
length: 12
CDR3: CASSFLADTQYF
DNA: TGCGCCAGCAGCTTCTTAGCAGATACGCAGTATTTT

J: TRBJ1-5
size: NA
V: TRBV27
D: TRBD1
length: 16
CDR3: CASSPSPGQGTGPQHF
DNA: TGTGCCAGCAGTCCCTCCCCGGGACAGGGTACCGGACCCCAGCATTTT

J: TRBJ2-4
size: NA
V: TRBV4-1
D: TRBD1
length: 18
CDR3: CASSQGGQVGLAKNIQYF
DNA: TGCGCCAGCAGCCAAGGAGGACAGGTGGGGCTAGCCAAAAACATTCAGTACTTC

J: TRBJ1-5
size: NA
V: TRBV28
D: NA
length: 18
CDR3: CASSDPQGGGYSNQPQHF
DNA: TGTGCCAGCAGCGATCCCCAGGGTGGGGGCTATAGCAATCAGCCCCAGCATTTT

J: TRBJ2-3
size: NA
V: TRBV5-1
D: NA
length: 14
CDR3: CASSLGQITDTQYF
DNA: TGCGCCAGCAGCTTGGGTCAGATTACAGATACGCAGTATTTT

J: TRBJ2-3
size: NA
V: TRBV28
D: NA
length: 16
CDR3: CASQGASSTGKDTQYF
DNA: TGTGCCAGCCAGGGTGCCTCATCTACTGGAAAAGATACGCAGTATTTT

J: TRBJ2-7
size: NA
V: TRBV30
D: TRBD2
length: 16
CDR3: CAWREAGGLISNEQYF
DNA: TGTGCCTGGAGAGAAGCGGGAGGGTTAATCTCGAACGAGCAGTACTTC

J: TRBJ2-7
size: NA
V: TRBV5-5
D: TRBD1
length: 16
CDR3: CASSLLWGQLIHEQYF
DNA: TGTGCCAGCAGCTTGCTCTGGGGACAGCTGATCCACGAGCAGTACTTC

J: TRBJ2-2
size: NA
V: TRBV7-9
D: TRBD1
length: 16
CDR3: CASSHQTGGKTGELFF
DNA: TGTGCCAGCAGCCACCAGACAGGGGGCAAAACCGGGGAGCTGTTTTTT

J: TRBJ1-2
size: NA
V: TRBV19
D: TRBD1
length: 17
CDR3: CASSIGSGQGAVRGYTF
DNA: TGTGCCAGTAGTATCGGTTCGGGACAGGGGGCTGTTCGGGGCTACACCTTC

J: TRBJ2-5
size: many
V: TRBV20-1
D: TRBD1
length: 15
CDR3: CSASTEDRSQETQYF
DNA: TGCAGTGCTAGTACCGAGGACAGGAGCCAAGAGACCCAGTACTTC

J: TRBJ2-5
size: NA
V: TRBV7-8
D: NA
length: 13
CDR3: CASSRGVQETQYF
DNA: TGTGCCAGCAGCCGCGGGGTTCAAGAGACCCAGTACTTC

J: TRBJ2-5
size: few
V: TRBV5-5
D: TRBD1
length: 15
CDR3: CASSPGQGAGETQYF
DNA: TGTGCCAGCAGCCCGGGACAGGGGGCGGGTGAGACCCAGTACTTC

J: TRBJ2-3
size: few
V: TRBV7-9
D: NA
length: 12
CDR3: CASSSSTDTQYF
DNA: TGTGCCAGCAGCTCGAGCACAGATACGCAGTATTTT

J: TRBJ1-1
size: NA
V: TRBV2
D: NA
length: 12
CDR3: CASRGQNTEAFF
DNA: TGTGCCAGCAGGGGACAAAACACTGAAGCTTTCTTT

J: TRBJ2-7
size: NA
V: TRBV7-2
D: TRBD1
length: 15
CDR3: CASSLEQGVPGEQYF
DNA: TGTGCCAGCAGCTTAGAACAGGGGGTCCCTGGCGAGCAGTACTTC

J: TRBJ2-3
size: NA
V: TRBV6-4
D: TRBD1
length: 14
CDR3: CASSPGTGGDTQYF
DNA: TGTGCCAGCAGCCCCGGGACAGGGGGAGATACGCAGTATTTT

J: TRBJ1-2
size: NA
V: TRBV19
D: NA
length: 14
CDR3: CASSITSGDDGYTF
DNA: TGTGCCAGTAGTATTACGAGCGGAGATGATGGCTACACCTTC

J: TRBJ2-3
size: once
V: TRBV7-9
D: NA
length: 15
CDR3: CASSLIGGSTDTQYF
DNA: TGTGCCAGCAGCTTGATCGGGGGAAGCACAGATACGCAGTATTTT

J: TRBJ1-5
size: NA
V: TRBV30
D: NA
length: 11
CDR3: CAWSLTGAQHF
DNA: TGTGCCTGGAGCCTAACCGGGGCCCAGCATTTT

J: TRBJ2-3
size: once
V: TRBV15
D: NA
length: 15
CDR3: CATSERARATDTQYF
DNA: TGTGCCACCAGCGAAAGAGCGAGGGCCACAGATACGCAGTATTTT

J: TRBJ1-6
size: few
V: TRBV5-1
D: NA
length: 15
CDR3: CASSLARDRNSPLHF
DNA: TGCGCCAGCAGCTTGGCCCGAGACAGGAATTCACCCCTCCACTTT

J: TRBJ2-3
size: NA
V: TRBV5-5
D: TRBD1
length: 16
CDR3: CASSSRSRDRGNTQYF
DNA: TGTGCCAGCAGCTCCCGCTCCCGGGACAGGGGAAATACGCAGTATTTT

J: TRBJ1-6
size: NA
V: TRBV27
D: TRBD1
length: 15
CDR3: CASSLLTGRNSPLHF
DNA: TGTGCCAGCAGTTTATTGACAGGGAGGAATTCACCCCTCCACTTT

J: TRBJ2-1
size: NA
V: TRBV28
D: NA
length: 15
CDR3: CASSLSGLRSNEQFF
DNA: TGTGCCAGCAGTTTGAGCGGGCTGAGATCCAATGAGCAGTTCTTC

J: TRBJ2-2
size: NA
V: TRBV7-9
D: TRBD1
length: 15
CDR3: CASSSGTVNTGELFF
DNA: TGTGCCAGCAGCTCGGGGACAGTTAACACCGGGGAGCTGTTTTTT

J: TRBJ1-3
size: NA
V: TRBV7-9
D: NA
length: 14
CDR3: CASTSQGSGNTIYF
DNA: TGTGCCAGCACTTCACAGGGTTCTGGAAACACCATATATTTT

J: TRBJ1-2
size: NA
V: TRBV6-5
D: NA
length: 14
CDR3: CASSYRGSNYGYTF
DNA: TGTGCCAGCAGTTACAGGGGATCTAACTATGGCTACACCTTC

J: TRBJ1-4
size: NA
V: TRBV5-1
D: TRBD1
length: 14
CDR3: CASSDDRADEKLFF
DNA: TGCGCCAGCAGCGACGACAGGGCCGATGAAAAACTGTTTTTT

J: TRBJ1-1
size: NA
V: TRBV27
D: NA
length: 15
CDR3: CASSSLGGGRTEAFF
DNA: TGTGCCAGCAGTTCCCTAGGGGGGGGGAGGACTGAAGCTTTCTTT

J: TRBJ1-2
size: NA
V: TRBV28
D: NA
length: 13
CDR3: CASSLLVSYGYTF
DNA: TGTGCCAGCAGTTTATTGGTCAGCTATGGCTACACCTTC

J: TRBJ1-5
size: NA
V: TRBV6-2/TRBV6-3
D: TRBD1
length: 16
CDR3: CASSLPGQGLNQPQHF
DNA: TGTGCCAGCAGTTTGCCAGGACAGGGCCTCAATCAGCCCCAGCATTTT

J: TRBJ2-5
size: NA
V: TRBV7-6
D: TRBD1
length: 14
CDR3: CASSSGTGEETQYF
DNA: TGTGCCAGCAGCTCAGGGACAGGGGAAGAGACCCAGTACTTC

J: TRBJ2-1
size: once
V: TRBV27
D: TRBD1
length: 14
CDR3: CASSAPRGYNEQFF
DNA: TGTGCCAGCAGTGCCCCCAGGGGGTATAATGAGCAGTTCTTC

J: TRBJ1-1
size: NA
V: TRBV3-1/TRBV3-2
D: TRBD1
length: 15
CDR3: CASSQPTGGGTEAFF
DNA: TGTGCCAGCAGCCAACCGACAGGGGGAGGAACTGAAGCTTTCTTT